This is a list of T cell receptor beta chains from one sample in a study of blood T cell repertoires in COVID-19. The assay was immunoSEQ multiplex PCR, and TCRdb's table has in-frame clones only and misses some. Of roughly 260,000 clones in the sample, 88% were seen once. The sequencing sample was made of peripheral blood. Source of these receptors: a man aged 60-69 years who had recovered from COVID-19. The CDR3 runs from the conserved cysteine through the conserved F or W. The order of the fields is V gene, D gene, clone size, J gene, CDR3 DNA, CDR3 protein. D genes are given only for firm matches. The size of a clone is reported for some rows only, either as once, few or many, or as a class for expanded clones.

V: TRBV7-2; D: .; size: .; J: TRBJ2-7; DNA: TGTGCCAGCAGCTTAGGGGGCGTGGGAACCTACGAGCAGTACTTC; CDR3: CASSLGGVGTYEQYF
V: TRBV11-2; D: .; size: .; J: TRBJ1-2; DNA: TGTGCCAGCAGCTCGGACAGAGCTAACTATGGCTACACCTTC; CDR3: CASSSDRANYGYTF
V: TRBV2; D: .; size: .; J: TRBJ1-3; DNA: TGTGCCAGCAGCGGGGGGGGCCCTGGAAACACCATATATTTT; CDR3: CASSGGGPGNTIYF
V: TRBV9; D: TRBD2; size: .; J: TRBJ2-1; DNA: TGTGCCACCCCTCGGACTAGCGGGGGCGATGTGTTACTGCAGTTCTTC; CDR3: CATPRTSGGDVLLQFF
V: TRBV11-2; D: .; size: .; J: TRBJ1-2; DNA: TGTGCCAGCAGCTTGGTCCCCGCAGGGGCTAACTATGGCTACACCTTC; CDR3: CASSLVPAGANYGYTF
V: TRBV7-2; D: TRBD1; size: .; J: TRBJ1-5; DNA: TGTGCCAGCAGCGACACAGGGGTCAATCAGCCCCAGCATTTT; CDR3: CASSDTGVNQPQHF
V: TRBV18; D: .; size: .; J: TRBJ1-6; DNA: TGTGCCAGCTCACTGGACATCAGGTCCTATAATTCACCCCTCCACTTT; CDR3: CASSLDIRSYNSPLHF
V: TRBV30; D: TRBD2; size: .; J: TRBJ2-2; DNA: TGTGCCTGGAGTAAATTAGCCCTAGCGGGGACCGGGGAGCTGTTTTTT; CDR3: CAWSKLALAGTGELFF
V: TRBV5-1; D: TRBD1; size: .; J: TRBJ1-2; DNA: TGCGCCAGCAGCCCACAGGGGGCCTATGGCTACACCTTC; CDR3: CASSPQGAYGYTF
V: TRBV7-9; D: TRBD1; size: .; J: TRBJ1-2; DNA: TGTGCCAGCAGTTACGGACAGGGGGCGCAAGGCTACACCTTC; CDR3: CASSYGQGAQGYTF
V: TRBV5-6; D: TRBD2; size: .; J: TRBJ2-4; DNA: TGTGCCAGCAGCCTCGGACTAGCGGGGCTAGCCAAAAACATTCAGTACTTC; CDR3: CASSLGLAGLAKNIQYF
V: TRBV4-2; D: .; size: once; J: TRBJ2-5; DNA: TGTGCCAGCAGCCCCAAATGGTCGGGTGGATACCAAGAGACCCAGTACTTC; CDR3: CASSPKWSGGYQETQYF
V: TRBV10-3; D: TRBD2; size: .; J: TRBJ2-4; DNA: TGTGCCATCAGGAATCCTAGCGGGGGGGCAAAAAACATTCAGTACTTC; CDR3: CAIRNPSGGAKNIQYF
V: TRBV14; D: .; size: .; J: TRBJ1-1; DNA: TGTGCCAGCAGCCAAGATTCCCGGTTTAAAGCTTTCTTT; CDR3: CASSQDSRFKAFF
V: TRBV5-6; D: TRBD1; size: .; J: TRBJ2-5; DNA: TGTGCCAGCAGCTTGGGGGGTGGACAGGGGCAAGAGACCCAGTACTTC; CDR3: CASSLGGGQGQETQYF
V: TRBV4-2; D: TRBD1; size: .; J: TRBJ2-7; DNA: TGTGCCAGCAGCCATGGACAGGGTTATGAGCAGTACTTC; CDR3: CASSHGQGYEQYF
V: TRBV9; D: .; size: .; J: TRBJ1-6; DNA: TGTGCCAGCAGCCCAGTTAGGGGACCCCTCCACTTT; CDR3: CASSPVRGPLHF
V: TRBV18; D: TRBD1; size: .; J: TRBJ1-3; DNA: TGTGCCAGCTCACCACCAGACAGGGTTTCGGGAAACACCATATATTTT; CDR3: CASSPPDRVSGNTIYF
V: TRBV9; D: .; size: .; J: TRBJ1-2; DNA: TGTGCCAGCAGCGTATTTTCGGATGGCTACACCTTC; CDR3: CASSVFSDGYTF
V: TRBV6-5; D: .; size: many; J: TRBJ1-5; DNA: TGTGCCAGCAGTTACTCGAAAGGGGGCAATCAGCCCCAGCATTTT; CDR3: CASSYSKGGNQPQHF
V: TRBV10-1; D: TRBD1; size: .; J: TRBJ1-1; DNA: TGCGCCAGCAGTGATCCGACAGGGGGCAACACTGAAGCTTTCTTT; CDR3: CASSDPTGGNTEAFF
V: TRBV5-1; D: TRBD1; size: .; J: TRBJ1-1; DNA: TGCGCCAGCAGCCCCTGGACAGGACCGAACACTGAAGCTTTCTTT; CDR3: CASSPWTGPNTEAFF
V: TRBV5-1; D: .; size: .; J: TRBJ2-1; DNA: TGCGCCAGCAGTTCGATGGGACAAGACTACAATGAGCAGTTCTTC; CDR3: CASSSMGQDYNEQFF
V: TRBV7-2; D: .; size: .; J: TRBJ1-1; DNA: TGTGCCAGCAGCGTGACTCGGGACACTGAAGCTTTCTTT; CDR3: CASSVTRDTEAFF
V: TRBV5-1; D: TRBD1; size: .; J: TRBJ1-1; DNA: TGCGCCAGCAGCGTTCAGGGGGAAGACACTGAAGCTTTCTTT; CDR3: CASSVQGEDTEAFF
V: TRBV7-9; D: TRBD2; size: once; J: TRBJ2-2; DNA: TGTGCCAGCAGCTTAGGCCCTAGCGGGGGCCTCCTAAACACCGGGGAGCTGTTTTTT; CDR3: CASSLGPSGGLLNTGELFF
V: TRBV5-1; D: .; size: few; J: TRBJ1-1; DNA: TGCGCCAGCAGCTTAGGTCGGGCGGGTGAAGCTTTCTTT; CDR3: CASSLGRAGEAFF
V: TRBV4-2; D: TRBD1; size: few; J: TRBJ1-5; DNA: TGTGCCAGCAGCCGAGATGGGACAGGGAGCCGGCAGCCCCAGCATTTT; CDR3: CASSRDGTGSRQPQHF